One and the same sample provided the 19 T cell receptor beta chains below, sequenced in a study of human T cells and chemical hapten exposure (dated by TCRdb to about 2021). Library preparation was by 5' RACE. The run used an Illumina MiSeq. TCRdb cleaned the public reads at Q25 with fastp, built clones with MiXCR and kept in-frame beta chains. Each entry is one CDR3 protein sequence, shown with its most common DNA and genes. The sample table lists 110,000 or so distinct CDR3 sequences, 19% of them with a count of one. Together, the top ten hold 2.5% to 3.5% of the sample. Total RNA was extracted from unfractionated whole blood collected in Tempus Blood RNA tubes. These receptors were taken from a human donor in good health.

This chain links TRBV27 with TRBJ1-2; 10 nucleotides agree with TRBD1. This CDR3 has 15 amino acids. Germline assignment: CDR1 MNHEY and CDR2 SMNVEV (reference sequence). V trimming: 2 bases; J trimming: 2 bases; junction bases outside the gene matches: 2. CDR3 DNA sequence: TGTGCCAGCAGTTTACAGGGACAGGGGAACTATGGCTACACCTTC. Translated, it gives CASSLQGQGNYGYTF.

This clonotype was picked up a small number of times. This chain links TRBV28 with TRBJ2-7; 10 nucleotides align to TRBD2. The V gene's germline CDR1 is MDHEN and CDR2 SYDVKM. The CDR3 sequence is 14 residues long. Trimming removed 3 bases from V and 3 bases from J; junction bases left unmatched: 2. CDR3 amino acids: CASSFRTSGYEQYF. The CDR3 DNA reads TGTGCCAGCAGTTTCCGGACTAGCGGCTACGAGCAGTACTTC.

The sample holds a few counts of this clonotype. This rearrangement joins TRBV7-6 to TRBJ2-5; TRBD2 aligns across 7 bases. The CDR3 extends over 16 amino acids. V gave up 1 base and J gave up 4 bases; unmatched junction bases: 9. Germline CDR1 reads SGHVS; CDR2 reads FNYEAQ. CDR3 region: CASSLELGGNGETQYF. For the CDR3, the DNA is TGTGCCAGCAGCTTAGAGTTGGGGGGGAACGGAGAGACCCAGTACTTC.

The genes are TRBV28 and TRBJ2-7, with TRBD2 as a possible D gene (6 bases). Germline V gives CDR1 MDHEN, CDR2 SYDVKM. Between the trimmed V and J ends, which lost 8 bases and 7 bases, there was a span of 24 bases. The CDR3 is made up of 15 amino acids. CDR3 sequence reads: CASGLGQEGPEEQYF. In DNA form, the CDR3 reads TGTGCCAGCGGCCTGGGGCAGGAGGGCCCGGAGGAGCAGTACTTC.

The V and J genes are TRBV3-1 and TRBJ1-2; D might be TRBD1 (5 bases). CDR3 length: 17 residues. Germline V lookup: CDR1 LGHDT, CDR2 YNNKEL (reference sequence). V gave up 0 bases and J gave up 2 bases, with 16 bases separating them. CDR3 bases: TGTGCCAGCAGCCAAGATGGGACGACAGCCCGCAACTATGGCTACACCTTC. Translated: CASSQDGTTARNYGYTF.

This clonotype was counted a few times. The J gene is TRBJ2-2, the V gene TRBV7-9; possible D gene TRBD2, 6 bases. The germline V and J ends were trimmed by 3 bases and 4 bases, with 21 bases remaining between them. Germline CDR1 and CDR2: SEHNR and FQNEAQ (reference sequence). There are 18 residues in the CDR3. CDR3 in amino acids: CASSFRPWDSSGTGELFF. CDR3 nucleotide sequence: TGTGCCAGCAGCTTCCGCCCTTGGGACTCCTCGGGCACCGGGGAGCTGTTTTTT.

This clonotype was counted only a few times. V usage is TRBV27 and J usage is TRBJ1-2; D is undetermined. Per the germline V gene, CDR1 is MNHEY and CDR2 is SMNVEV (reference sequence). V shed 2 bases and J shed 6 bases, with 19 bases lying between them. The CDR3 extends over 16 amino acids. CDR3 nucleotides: TGTGCCAGCAGTTTAGAGGGTCCCCTGCAGGACGATGGCTACACCTTC. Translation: CASSLEGPLQDDGYTF.

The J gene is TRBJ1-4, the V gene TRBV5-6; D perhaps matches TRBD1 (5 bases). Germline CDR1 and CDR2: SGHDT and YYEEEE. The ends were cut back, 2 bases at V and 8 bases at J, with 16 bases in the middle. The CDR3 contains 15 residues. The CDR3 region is CASSFYRLAREKLFF. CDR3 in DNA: TGTGCCAGCAGCTTTTACAGGCTAGCTCGCGAAAAACTGTTTTTT.

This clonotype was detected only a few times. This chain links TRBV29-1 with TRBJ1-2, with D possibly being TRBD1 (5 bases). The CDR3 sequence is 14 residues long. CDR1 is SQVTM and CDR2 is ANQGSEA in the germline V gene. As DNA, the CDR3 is TGCGGTGTGGGGACTGCCCCCCAGAGCGGTGGCTACACCTTC. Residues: CGVGTAPQSGGYTF.

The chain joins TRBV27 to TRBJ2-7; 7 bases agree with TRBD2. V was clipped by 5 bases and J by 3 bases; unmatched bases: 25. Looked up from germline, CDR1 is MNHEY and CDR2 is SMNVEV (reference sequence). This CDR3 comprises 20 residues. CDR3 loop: CASSPTATGGVGRRLYEQYF. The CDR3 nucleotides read TGTGCCAGCAGTCCTACGGCTACTGGGGGGGTGGGACGGCGACTCTACGAGCAGTACTTC.

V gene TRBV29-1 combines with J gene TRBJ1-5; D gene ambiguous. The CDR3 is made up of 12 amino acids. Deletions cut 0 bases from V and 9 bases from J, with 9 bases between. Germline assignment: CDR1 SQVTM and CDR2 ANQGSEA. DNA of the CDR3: TGCAGCGTTGAAGATGGTGAGGGGCCCCAGCATTTT. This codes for CSVEDGEGPQHF.

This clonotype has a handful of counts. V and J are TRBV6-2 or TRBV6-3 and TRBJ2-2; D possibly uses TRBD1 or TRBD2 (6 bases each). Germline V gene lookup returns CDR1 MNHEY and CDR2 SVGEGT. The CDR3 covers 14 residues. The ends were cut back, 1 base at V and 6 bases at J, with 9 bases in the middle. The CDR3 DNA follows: TGTGCCAGCAGTTACTGGGGGGCCGCCGGGGAGCTGTTTTTT. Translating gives CASSYWGAAGELFF.

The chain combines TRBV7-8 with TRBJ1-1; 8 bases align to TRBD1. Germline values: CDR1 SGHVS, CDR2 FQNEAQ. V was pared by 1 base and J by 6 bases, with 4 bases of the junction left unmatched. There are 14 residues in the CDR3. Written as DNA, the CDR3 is TGTGCCAGCAGCTTAGGACAGGGGATGGCTGAAGCTTTCTTT. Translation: CASSLGQGMAEAFF.

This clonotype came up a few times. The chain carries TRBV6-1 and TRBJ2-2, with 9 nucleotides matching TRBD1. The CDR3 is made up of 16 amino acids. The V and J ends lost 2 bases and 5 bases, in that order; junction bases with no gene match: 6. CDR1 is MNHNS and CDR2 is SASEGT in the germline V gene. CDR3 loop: CASSEWGQGWTGELFF. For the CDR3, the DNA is TGTGCCAGCAGTGAATGGGGACAGGGTTGGACCGGGGAGCTGTTTTTT.

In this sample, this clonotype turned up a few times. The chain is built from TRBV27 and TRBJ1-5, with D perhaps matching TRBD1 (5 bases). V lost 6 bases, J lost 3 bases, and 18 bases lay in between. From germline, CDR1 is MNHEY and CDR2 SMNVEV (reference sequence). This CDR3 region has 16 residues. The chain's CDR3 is CASRFVAGPSNQPQHF. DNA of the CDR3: TGTGCCAGCAGGTTCGTGGCAGGGCCCTCCAATCAGCCCCAGCATTTT.

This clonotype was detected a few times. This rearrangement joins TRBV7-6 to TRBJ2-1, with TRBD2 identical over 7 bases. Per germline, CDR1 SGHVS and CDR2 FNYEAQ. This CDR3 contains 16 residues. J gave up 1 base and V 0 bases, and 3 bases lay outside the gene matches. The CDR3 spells CASSLAGTKSYNEQFF. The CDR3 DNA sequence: TGTGCCAGCAGCTTAGCCGGGACTAAATCCTACAATGAGCAGTTCTTC.

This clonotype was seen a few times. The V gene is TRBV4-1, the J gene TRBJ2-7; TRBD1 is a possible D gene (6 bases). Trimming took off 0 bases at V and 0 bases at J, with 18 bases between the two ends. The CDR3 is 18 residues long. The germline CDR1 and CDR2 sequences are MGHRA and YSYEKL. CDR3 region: CASSQDSTGLARSYEQYF. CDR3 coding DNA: TGCGCCAGCAGCCAAGACTCGACAGGCCTGGCCCGCTCCTACGAGCAGTACTTC.

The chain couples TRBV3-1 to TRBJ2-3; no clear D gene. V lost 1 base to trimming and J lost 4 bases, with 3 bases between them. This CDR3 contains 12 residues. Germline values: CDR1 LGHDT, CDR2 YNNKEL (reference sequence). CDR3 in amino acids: CASSQVPDTQYF. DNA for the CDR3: TGTGCCAGCAGCCAAGTCCCAGATACGCAGTATTTT.

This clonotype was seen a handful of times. The CDR3 region is CASSQGERGRNYGYTF. CDR3 coding DNA: TGCGCCAGCAGCCAAGGTGAAAGGGGGAGGAACTATGGCTACACCTTC. The chain carries TRBV4-1 and TRBJ1-2; possible D gene TRBD1, 6 bases. Deletions cut 1 base from V and 2 bases from J, with 14 bases between. Germline CDR1 reads MGHRA; CDR2 reads YSYEKL. CDR3 size: 16 residues.